These T cell receptor beta chains were read from a single sample in a study of T cells in Graves' hyperthyroidism and ophthalmopathy. A single record per CDR3 protein comes from TCRdb applying MiXCR to the multiplex PCR reads. The repertoire has about 640,000 distinct CDR3 sequences, around 13% of them found once; the top ten carry around 12%. The sequenced sample consisted of blood. These receptors were collected from a woman in her forties or fifties with Graves' ophthalmopathy. Both conserved end residues are part of each CDR3. Each record gives: CDR3 protein, CDR3 DNA, clone size, J gene, D gene, V gene. D genes are given only for firm matches. Clone sizes are given selectively: once, few, many, or a class where the clone is expanded.

CDR3: CASSQDASGSGEQFF
DNA: TGTGCCAGCAGCCAAGATGCTAGCGGGAGTGGTGAGCAGTTCTTC
size: many
J: TRBJ2-1
D: TRBD2
V: TRBV3-1

CDR3: CASSGTGGTYEQYF
DNA: TGTGCCAGCAGCGGGACAGGGGGTACCTACGAGCAGTACTTC
size: many
J: TRBJ2-7
D: TRBD1
V: TRBV28

CDR3: CASTASGRLYNEQFF
DNA: TGTGCCAGCACCGCTAGCGGGAGGTTATACAATGAGCAGTTCTTC
size: many
J: TRBJ2-1
D: TRBD2
V: TRBV7-9

CDR3: CASTQASGRSDTQYF
DNA: TGTGCCAGCACCCAGGCTAGCGGGAGGTCAGATACGCAGTATTTT
size: NA
J: TRBJ2-3
D: TRBD2
V: TRBV9

CDR3: CSAKGLAANTGELFF
DNA: TGCAGTGCAAAGGGACTAGCGGCGAACACCGGGGAGCTGTTTTTT
size: many
J: TRBJ2-2
D: TRBD2
V: TRBV20-1

CDR3: CASSSGPRVNTF
DNA: TGTGCCAGCAGCTCGGGACCCCGGGTAAACACCTTC
size: many
J: TRBJ1-2
D: NA
V: TRBV7-2

CDR3: CASSFPGHSMAYEQYF
DNA: TGTGCCAGCAGCTTCCCGGGACACTCGATGGCCTACGAGCAGTACTTC
size: many
J: TRBJ2-7
D: NA
V: TRBV7-2

CDR3: CASSSLRGGSYEQYF
DNA: TGTGCCAGCAGCTCCCTTCGCGGGGGCTCCTACGAGCAGTACTTC
size: many
J: TRBJ2-7
D: TRBD2
V: TRBV7-8

CDR3: CASSPRRRPGLAGVGRDTQYF
DNA: TGTGCCAGCAGTCCTAGAAGGAGGCCGGGACTAGCGGGAGTGGGGAGGGATACGCAGTATTTT
size: NA
J: TRBJ2-3
D: TRBD2
V: TRBV2

CDR3: CASTAGAGYTF
DNA: TGTGCCAGCACCGCGGGGGCTGGCTACACCTTC
size: few
J: TRBJ1-2
D: NA
V: TRBV7-9

CDR3: CASSNTGLDFDEQYF
DNA: TGTGCCAGCAGCAATACGGGACTAGATTTTGACGAGCAGTACTTC
size: NA
J: TRBJ2-7
D: TRBD2
V: TRBV7-2

CDR3: CASAGDYEQYF
DNA: TGTGCCAGCGCGGGGGACTACGAGCAGTACTTC
size: many
J: TRBJ2-7
D: TRBD2
V: TRBV6-1

CDR3: CSAMGGLNQPQHF
DNA: TGCAGTGCAATGGGCGGACTCAATCAGCCCCAGCATTTT
size: many
J: TRBJ1-5
D: NA
V: TRBV20-1

CDR3: CASRLTGGDRAGYTF
DNA: TGTGCCAGTAGGCTGACAGGGGGAGACCGGGCTGGCTACACCTTC
size: many
J: TRBJ1-2
D: TRBD1
V: TRBV19

CDR3: CASSQDGGQYEQYF
DNA: TGCGCCAGCAGCCAAGATGGGGGACAGTACGAGCAGTACTTC
size: NA
J: TRBJ2-7
D: TRBD1
V: TRBV4-3

CDR3: CASGMTGSGNTIYF
DNA: TGTGCCAGCGGGATGACAGGGAGCGGAAACACCATATATTTT
size: many
J: TRBJ1-3
D: TRBD1
V: TRBV12-3/TRBV12-4

CDR3: CAIGGQPDYGYTF
DNA: TGTGCCATCGGGGGACAGCCGGACTATGGCTACACCTTC
size: many
J: TRBJ1-2
D: TRBD1
V: TRBV10-3

CDR3: CASSSSGGTEAFF
DNA: TGTGCCAGCAGCTCCTCAGGGGGCACTGAAGCTTTCTTT
size: many
J: TRBJ1-1
D: TRBD1
V: TRBV11-2